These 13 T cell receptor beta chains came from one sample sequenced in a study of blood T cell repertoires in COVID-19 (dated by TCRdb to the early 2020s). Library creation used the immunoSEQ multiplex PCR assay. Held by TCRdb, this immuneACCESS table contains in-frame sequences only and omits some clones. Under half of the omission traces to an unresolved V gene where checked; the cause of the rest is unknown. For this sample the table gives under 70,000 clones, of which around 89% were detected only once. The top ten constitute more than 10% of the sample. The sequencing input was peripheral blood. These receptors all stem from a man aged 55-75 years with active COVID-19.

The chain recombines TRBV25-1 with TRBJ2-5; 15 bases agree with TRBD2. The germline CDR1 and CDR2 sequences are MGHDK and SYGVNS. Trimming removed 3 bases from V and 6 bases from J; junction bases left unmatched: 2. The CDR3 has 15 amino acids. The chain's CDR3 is CASSEGLAGGQTQYF. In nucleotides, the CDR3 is TGTGCCAGCAGTGAGGGACTAGCGGGGGGTCAGACCCAGTACTTC.

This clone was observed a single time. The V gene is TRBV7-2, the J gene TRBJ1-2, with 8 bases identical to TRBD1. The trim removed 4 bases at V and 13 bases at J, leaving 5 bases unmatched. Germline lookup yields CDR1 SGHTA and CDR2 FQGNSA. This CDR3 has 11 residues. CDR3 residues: CASSSDRAPTF. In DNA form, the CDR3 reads TGTGCCAGCAGCTCGGACAGGGCGCCCACCTTC. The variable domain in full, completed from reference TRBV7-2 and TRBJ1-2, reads GAGVSQSPSNKVTEKGKDVELRCDPISGHTALYWYRQSLGQGLEFLIYFQGNSAPDKSGLPSDRFSAERTGGSVSTLTIQRTQQEDSAVYLCASSSDRAPTFGSGTRLTVV.

CDR3 nucleotide sequence: TGCGCCAGCAGCTTGGGGCAGGGGGCTGGGCAGCCCCAGCATTTT. It translates to CASSLGQGAGQPQHF. V usage is TRBV5-1 and J usage is TRBJ1-5; 8 bases are shared with TRBD1. Trimming cost V 0 bases and J 7 bases; bases outside gene matches: 6. The CDR3 is 15 residues long. Germline CDR1 and CDR2: SGHRS and YFSETQ.

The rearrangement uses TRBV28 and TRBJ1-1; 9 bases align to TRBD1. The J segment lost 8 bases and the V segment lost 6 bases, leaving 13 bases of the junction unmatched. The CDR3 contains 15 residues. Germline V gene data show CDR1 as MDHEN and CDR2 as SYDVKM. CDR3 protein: CASSSQGAQVHEAFF. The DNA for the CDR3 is TGTGCCAGCAGCTCACAGGGGGCGCAAGTCCACGAAGCTTTCTTT.

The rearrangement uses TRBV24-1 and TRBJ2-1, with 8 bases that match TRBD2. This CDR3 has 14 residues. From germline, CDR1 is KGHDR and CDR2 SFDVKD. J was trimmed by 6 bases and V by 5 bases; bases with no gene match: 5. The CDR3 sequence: CATSVPSGRNEQFF. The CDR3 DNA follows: TGTGCCACCAGTGTGCCTAGCGGGCGCAATGAGCAGTTCTTC.

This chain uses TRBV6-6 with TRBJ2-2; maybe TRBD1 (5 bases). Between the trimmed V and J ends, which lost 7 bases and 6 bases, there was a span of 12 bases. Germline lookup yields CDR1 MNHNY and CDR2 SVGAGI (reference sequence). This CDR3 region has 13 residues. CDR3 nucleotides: TGTGCCAGCAACGAAGGGGTTCCCGGGGAGCTGTTTTTT. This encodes CASNEGVPGELFF.

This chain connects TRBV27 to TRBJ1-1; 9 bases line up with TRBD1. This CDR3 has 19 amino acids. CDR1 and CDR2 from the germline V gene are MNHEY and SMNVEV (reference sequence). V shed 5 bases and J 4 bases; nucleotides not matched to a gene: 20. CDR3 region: CASSRIPGQGGLISTEAFF. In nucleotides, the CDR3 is TGTGCCAGCAGTCGTATACCGGGACAGGGCGGATTGATCAGCACTGAAGCTTTCTTT.

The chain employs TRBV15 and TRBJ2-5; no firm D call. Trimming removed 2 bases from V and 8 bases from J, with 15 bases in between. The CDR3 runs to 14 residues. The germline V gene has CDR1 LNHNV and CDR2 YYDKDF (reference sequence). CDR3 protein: CATSRNAALTTQYF. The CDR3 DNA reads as TGTGCCACCAGCAGAAACGCGGCTTTGACCACCCAGTACTTC.

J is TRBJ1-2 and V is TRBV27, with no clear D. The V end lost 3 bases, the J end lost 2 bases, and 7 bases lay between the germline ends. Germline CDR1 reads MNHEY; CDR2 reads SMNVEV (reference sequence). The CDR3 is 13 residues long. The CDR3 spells CASSLGRNYGYTF. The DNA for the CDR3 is TGTGCCAGCAGTTTGGGCAGAAACTATGGCTACACCTTC.

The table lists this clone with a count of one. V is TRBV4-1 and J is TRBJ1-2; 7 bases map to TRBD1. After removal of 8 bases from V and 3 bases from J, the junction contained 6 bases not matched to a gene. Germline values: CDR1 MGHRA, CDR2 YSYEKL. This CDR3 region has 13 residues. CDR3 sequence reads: CASGTGTDYGYTF. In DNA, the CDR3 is TGCGCCAGCGGTACCGGGACAGACTATGGCTACACCTTC.

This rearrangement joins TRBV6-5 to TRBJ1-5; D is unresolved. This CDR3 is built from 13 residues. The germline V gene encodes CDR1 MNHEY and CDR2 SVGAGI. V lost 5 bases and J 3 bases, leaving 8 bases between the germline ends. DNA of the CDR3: TGTGCCAGCAGTACCAGTCCCAATCAGCCCCAGCATTTT. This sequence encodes CASSTSPNQPQHF.

The CDR3 loop is CASSYRQGLNEKLFF. CDR3 nucleotides: TGTGCCAGCAGCTACCGACAGGGGTTAAATGAAAAACTGTTTTTT. The chain links TRBV3-1 (or the pseudogene TRBV3-2) to TRBJ1-4, with TRBD1 matching 8 bases. The CDR3 has 15 amino acids. Trimming took 5 bases from V and 5 from J; bases not matched to a gene: 7. From germline, CDR1 is LGHDT and CDR2 YNNKEL (reference sequence).

CDR3 protein: CASSLGQGKLQYF. CDR3 DNA: TGTGCCAGCAGCTTGGGACAGGGAAAGCTTCAGTACTTC. The J gene is TRBJ2-7, the V gene TRBV11-3; 9 bases align to TRBD1. The CDR3 is made up of 13 amino acids. In germline, CDR1 is SGHNT, CDR2 YENEEA. Losses at the gene ends were 3 bases for V and 10 bases for J; bases not matched to a gene: 7.